At least ten counts were recorded for the clone carrying this TCR beta chain. Its target is not known. CDR3 length: 15 residues. Germline V gene sequence: CDR1 SGHTA, CDR2 FQGNSA. J lost 9 bases, V lost 1 base, and 2 bases had no gene match. The record originates from a study of CD8+CD57+ T cells in acquired aplastic anemia. It was genomic DNA that served as the template for profiling TCR beta VDJ and CDR3. Using its own MiXCR run on the reads, TCRdb lists one record per CDR3 protein. The table includes fewer than 250,000 distinct CDR3 sequences, around 50% detected once. Sequenced patients had shown CD8+CD57+ cell expansion by flow cytometry. Blood sampling was performed on the patients, and none of them had received therapy by then. Study-wide findings and caveats: Common to patients and controls were roughly 30 CD8+ CDR3 sequences.

The receptor's source is a human donor with aplastic anemia. The chain uses TRBV7-2 and TRBJ1-6, with 11 bases that match TRBD1. What was sequenced was sorted CD4+, CD8+, or CD8+CD57+ T cells (not recorded which) from PBMCs. The CDR3 region has the DNA TGTGCCAGCAGCTTAGTTGGACAGGGGGCTTCACCCCTCCACTTT. It yields the protein CASSLVGQGASPLHF.